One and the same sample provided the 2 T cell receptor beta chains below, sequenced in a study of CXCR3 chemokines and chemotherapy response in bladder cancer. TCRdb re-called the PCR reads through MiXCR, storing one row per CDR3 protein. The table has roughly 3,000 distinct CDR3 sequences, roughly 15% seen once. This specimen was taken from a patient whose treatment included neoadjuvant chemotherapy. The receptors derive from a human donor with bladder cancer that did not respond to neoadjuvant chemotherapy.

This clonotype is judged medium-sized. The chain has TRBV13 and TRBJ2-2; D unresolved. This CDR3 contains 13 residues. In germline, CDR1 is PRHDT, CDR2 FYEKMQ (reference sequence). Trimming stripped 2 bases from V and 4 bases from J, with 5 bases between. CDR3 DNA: TGTGCCAGCAGCTTATCGCCCACCGGGGAGCTGTTTTTT. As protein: CASSLSPTGELFF.

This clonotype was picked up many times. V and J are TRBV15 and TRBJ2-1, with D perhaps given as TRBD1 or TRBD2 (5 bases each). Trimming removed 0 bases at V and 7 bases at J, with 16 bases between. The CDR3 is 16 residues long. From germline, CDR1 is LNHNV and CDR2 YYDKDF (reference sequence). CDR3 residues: CATSRDEGRRRNEQFF. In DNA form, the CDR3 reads TGTGCCACCAGCAGAGATGAGGGACGCCGGAGGAATGAGCAGTTCTTC.